The next 5 T cell receptor beta chains were all read from a single sample in a study of T cell responses to AZD1222 COVID-19 vaccine. Produced via immunoSEQ multiplex PCR; TCRdb's table is partial and in-frame only. The repertoire consists of some 150,000 clones, with roughly 94% occurring once and the leading ten covering roughly 1.3%. Sequencing was performed on peripheral blood, taken on day 0 of AZD1222 vaccination. The receptors come from an adult in good health.

The chain links TRBV6-1 to TRBJ1-1, with unresolved D. With 2 bases removed from V and 6 bases from J, the gap between germline ends came to 4 bases. CDR3 length: 11 amino acids. The germline V gene encodes CDR1 MNHNS and CDR2 SASEGT. CDR3 nucleotide sequence: TGTGCCAGCAGTGAATGGTCTGAAGCTTTCTTT. This sequence encodes CASSEWSEAFF.

The genes are TRBV7-2 and TRBJ2-3; no reliable D call. Per germline, CDR1 SGHTA and CDR2 FQGNSA. The germline V and J ends were trimmed by 2 bases and 5 bases, with 8 bases remaining between them. This CDR3 comprises 13 residues. The CDR3 sequence is CASSLYWEDTQYF. DNA of the CDR3: TGTGCCAGCAGCTTATATTGGGAAGATACGCAGTATTTT.

The rearrangement joins TRBV4-3 to TRBJ1-2; 9 nucleotides align to TRBD1. The ends lost 0 bases at V and 4 bases at J; junction bases unmatched: 12. The CDR3 is 18 amino acids. Germline assignment: CDR1 LGHNA and CDR2 YSLEER. The CDR3 nucleotides are TGCGCCAGCAGCCAAGAAAGGGGGGGACAGGGATTCTTCTATGGCTACACCTTC. It codes for CASSQERGGQGFFYGYTF.

The chain couples TRBV7-2 to TRBJ2-1; D unclear. The CDR3 is 17 amino acids. V lost 3 bases and J lost 5, with 20 bases in between. CDR1 and CDR2 from the germline V gene are SGHTA and FQGNSA. The CDR3 region has the DNA TGTGCCAGCAGCTTTCATTTGCGGCCCGGTGAGGACAATGAGCAGTTCTTC. Translated: CASSFHLRPGEDNEQFF.

The rearrangement uses TRBV3-1 (or the pseudogene TRBV3-2) and TRBJ2-3, with D possibly being TRBD1 or TRBD2 (6 bases each). Trimming left V 4 bases short and J 1 base short, with 9 bases between. The germline V gene encodes CDR1 LGHDT and CDR2 YNNKEL (reference sequence). The CDR3 covers 14 residues. The CDR3 DNA follows: TGTGCCAGCAGCCTAAGGGGGGGCACAGATACGCAGTATTTT. The encoded protein is CASSLRGGTDTQYF.